The clone carrying this T cell receptor (beta chain) was observed many times. Its specificity is not known. This sample is drawn from a study of T cells in Graves' hyperthyroidism and ophthalmopathy. Study-level information: The authors collected peripheral blood at initial diagnosis, before any treatment. Findings and limits, study-wide: Most clonotypes expanded in the thyroid (above 0.001) were also present in blood.

V lost 1 base and J 5 bases, leaving 14 bases between the germline ends. The CDR3 extends over 15 amino acids. Germline CDR1 and CDR2: SGHTA and FQGNSA. TCR beta CDR3 regions were amplified from RNA transcripts. The TCR CDR3 first-round RT-PCR relied on the HTBI primer set. TCRdb independently ran MiXCR on the multiplex PCR reads; one entry per CDR3 protein. The sample shows some 720,000 distinct CDR3 sequences, about a sixth of them seen only once. The chain links TRBV7-2 to TRBJ2-5, with D hard to call. Sequenced sample: blood. The sequence derives from a man aged 18 to 29 with Graves' hyperthyroidism. CDR3 residues: CASSLGPQLGETQYF. In DNA form, the CDR3 reads TGTGCCAGCAGCTTAGGACCACAGCTGGGGGAGACCCAGTACTTC.